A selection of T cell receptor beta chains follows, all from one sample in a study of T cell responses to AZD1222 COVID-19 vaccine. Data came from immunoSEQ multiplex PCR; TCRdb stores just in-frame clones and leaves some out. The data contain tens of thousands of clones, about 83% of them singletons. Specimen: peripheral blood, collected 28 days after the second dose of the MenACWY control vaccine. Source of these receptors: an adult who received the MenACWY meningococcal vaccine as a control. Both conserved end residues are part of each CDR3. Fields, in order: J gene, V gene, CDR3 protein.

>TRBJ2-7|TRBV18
CASSPTGLPSEQYF
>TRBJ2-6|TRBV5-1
CASSGEMTRIASGANVLTF
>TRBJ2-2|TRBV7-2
CASTPAGTGGTGELFF
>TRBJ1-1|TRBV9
CASSPDGGGLKAFF
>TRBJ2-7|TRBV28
CASSPPAPKGEQYF
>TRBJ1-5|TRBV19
CASSYEAGVNQPQHF
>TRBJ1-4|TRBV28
CASSPTRGREKLFF
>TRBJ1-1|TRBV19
CASSIRGDTEAFF
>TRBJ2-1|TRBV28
CASSLRGEEQFF
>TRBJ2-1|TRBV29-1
CSVEHLSEQFF
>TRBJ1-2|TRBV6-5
CASRGGRNYGYTF
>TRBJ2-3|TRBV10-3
CAISSSRGIGLAGGWTDTQYF
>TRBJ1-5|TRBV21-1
CASSWQNNQPQHF
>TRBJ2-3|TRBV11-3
CASSLSGGGTDTQYF
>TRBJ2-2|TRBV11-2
CASSFMGDRALFF
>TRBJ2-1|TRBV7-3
CASSLAAGAYNEQFF
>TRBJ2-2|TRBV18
CASSPGQGRRELFF
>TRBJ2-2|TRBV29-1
CSVVEPNTGELFF
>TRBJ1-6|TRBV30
CAWTRQGRDSPLHF
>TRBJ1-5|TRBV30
CAWGQGGNQPQHF
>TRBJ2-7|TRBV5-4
CASSLGGGTSYEQYF
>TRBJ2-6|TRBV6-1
CASTQGSGANVLTF
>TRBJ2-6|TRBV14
CASSPGRLSSGANVLTF